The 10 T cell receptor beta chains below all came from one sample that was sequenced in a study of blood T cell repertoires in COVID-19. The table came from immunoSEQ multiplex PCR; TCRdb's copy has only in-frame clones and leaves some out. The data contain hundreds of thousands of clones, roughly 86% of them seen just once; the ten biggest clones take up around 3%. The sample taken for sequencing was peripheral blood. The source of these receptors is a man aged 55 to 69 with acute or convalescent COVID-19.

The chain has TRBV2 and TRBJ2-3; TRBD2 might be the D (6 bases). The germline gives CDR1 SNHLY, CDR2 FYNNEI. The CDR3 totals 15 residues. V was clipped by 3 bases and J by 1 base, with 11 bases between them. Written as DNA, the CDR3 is TGTGCCAGCAGTGATTCCCCGGGGGGCACAGATACGCAGTATTTT. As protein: CASSDSPGGTDTQYF.

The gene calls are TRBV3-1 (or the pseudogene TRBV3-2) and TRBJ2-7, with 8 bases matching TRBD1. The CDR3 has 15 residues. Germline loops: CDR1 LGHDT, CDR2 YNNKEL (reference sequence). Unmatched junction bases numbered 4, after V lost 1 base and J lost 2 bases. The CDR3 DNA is TGTGCCAGCAGCCAAGGGGGACAGGTCCCCTACGAGCAGTACTTC. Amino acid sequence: CASSQGGQVPYEQYF.

The CDR3 sequence: CASSYGGYEAEAFF. The CDR3 DNA reads TGTGCCAGCTCGTACGGAGGGTATGAGGCTGAAGCTTTCTTT. The rearrangement uses TRBV18 and TRBJ1-1; D not certain. CDR3 length: 14 amino acids. The ends were cut back, 6 bases at V and 6 bases at J, with 17 bases in the middle. Germline CDR1 KGHSH, CDR2 LQKENI.

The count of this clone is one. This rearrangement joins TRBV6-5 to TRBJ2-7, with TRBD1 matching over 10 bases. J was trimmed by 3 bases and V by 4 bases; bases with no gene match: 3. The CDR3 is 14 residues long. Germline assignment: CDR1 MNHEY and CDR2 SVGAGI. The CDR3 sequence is CASSSGQGLYEQYF. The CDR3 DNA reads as TGTGCCAGCAGTTCGGGACAGGGGCTCTACGAGCAGTACTTC.

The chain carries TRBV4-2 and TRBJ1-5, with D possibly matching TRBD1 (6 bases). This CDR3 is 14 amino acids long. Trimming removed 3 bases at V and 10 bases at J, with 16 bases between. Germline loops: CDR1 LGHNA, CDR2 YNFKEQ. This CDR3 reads CASSQPGQRPPQHF. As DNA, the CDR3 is TGTGCCAGCAGCCAGCCTGGACAGAGGCCCCCCCAGCATTTT.

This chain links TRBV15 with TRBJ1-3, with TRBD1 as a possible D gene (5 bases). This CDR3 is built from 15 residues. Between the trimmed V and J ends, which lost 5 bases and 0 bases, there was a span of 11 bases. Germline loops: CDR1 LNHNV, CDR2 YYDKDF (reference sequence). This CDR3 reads CATSAGPLSGNTIYF. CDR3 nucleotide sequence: TGTGCCACCAGCGCGGGACCCCTCTCTGGAAACACCATATATTTT.

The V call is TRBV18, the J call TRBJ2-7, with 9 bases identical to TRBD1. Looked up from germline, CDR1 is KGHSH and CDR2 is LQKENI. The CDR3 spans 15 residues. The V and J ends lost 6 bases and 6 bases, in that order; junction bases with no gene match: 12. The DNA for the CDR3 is TGTGCCAGCTCTTCACCGGGACAGGGAGTGTTCGAGCAGTACTTC. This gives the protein CASSSPGQGVFEQYF.

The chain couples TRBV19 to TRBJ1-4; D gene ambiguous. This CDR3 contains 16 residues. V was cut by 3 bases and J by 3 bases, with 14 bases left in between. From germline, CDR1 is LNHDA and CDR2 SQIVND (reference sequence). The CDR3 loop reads CASSIGSGSANEKLFF. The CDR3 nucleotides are TGTGCCAGTAGTATCGGGTCGGGATCGGCTAATGAAAAACTGTTTTTT.

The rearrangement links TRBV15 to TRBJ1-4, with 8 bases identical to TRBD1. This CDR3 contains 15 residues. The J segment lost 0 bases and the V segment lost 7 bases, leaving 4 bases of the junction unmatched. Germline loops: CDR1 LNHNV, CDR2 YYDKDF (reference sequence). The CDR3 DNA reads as TGTGCCACCAAGACAGGGGCAGCAACTAATGAAAAACTGTTTTTT. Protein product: CATKTGAATNEKLFF. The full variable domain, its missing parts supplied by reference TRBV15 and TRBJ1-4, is DAMVIQNPRYQVTQFGKPVTLSCSQTLNHNVMYWYQQKSSQAPKLLFHYYDKDFNNEADTPDNFQSRRPNTSFCFLDIRSPGLGDTAMYLCATKTGAATNEKLFFGSGTQLSVL.

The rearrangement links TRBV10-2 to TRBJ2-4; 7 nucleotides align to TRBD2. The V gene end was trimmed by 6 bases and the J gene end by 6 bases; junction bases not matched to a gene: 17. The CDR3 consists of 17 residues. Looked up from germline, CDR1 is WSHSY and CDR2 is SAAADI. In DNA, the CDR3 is TGCGCCAGCAGCAAAGAGGGAGGGACTGGGATGGGAAACATTCAGTACTTC. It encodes CASSKEGGTGMGNIQYF.